Detailed here is one T cell receptor (beta chain). Researchers used genomic DNA as the template to profile TCR beta VDJ and CDR3. TCRdb independently ran MiXCR on the reads; one entry per CDR3 protein. The sample holds roughly 170,000 distinct CDR3 sequences, approximately 48% seen once. This sample stems from a study of CD8+CD57+ T cells in acquired aplastic anemia. The sequenced patients had an expansion of CD8+CD57+ cells seen by flow cytometry. As a group, the patients uniformly had severe acquired aplastic anemia. The specimen sequenced was sorted CD4+, CD8+, or CD8+CD57+ T cells (not recorded which) from PBMCs. The sequence was obtained from a human donor with aplastic anemia.

CDR3 sequence (DNA): TGTGCCATCAGTTCTCAGAGGGCTCCCTCGATGAAGTACTTC. As protein: CAISSQRAPSMKYF. The chain combines TRBV10-3 with TRBJ2-7; TRBD2 is a possible D gene (5 bases). V lost 5 bases, J lost 11 bases, and 22 bases lay in between. Germline lookup yields CDR1 ENHRY and CDR2 SYGVKD. The CDR3 sequence is 14 residues long.